The T cell receptor (beta chain) described here comes from a study of blood T cell repertoires in COVID-19. Overall study: From the United States, Italy and Spain came samples of acute and convalescent COVID-19. In each case, the material was cDNA or gDNA derived from T cells, B-cell-depleted T cells, or PBMCs.

With 5 bases clipped from V and 8 bases from J, the junction kept 6 bases outside the gene matches. Germline V lookup: CDR1 LNHDA, CDR2 SQIVND (reference sequence). The CDR3 spans 13 residues. Per the study methods: Reference gene primer amplification yielded estimated nucleated cell counts. Repertoires were generated with immunoSEQ multiplex PCR, while TCRdb's copy carries only in-frame clones and drops some. V and J calls and clone size are copied from that table; D and trimming were computed from the DNA. The sample carries 85,000 to 95,000 clones, under 90% recorded once. Followed over time, Seattle patients had been enrolled while infection was active.

The sequence was collected from a man aged 60 to 69 with COVID-19, enrolled during active disease. Sequencing input: peripheral blood. The chain couples TRBV19 to TRBJ2-1; 7 nucleotides align to TRBD1. In nucleotides, the CDR3 is TGTGCCAGTAGTTTGGGACAGATGGATGAGCAGTTCTTC. It specifies CASSLGQMDEQFF.